This T cell receptor (beta chain) was captured in a study of blood T cell repertoires in COVID-19. Study-level information: From the United States, Italy and Spain came samples of acute and convalescent COVID-19. PBMCs, B-cell-depleted T cells, or T cells were the source of the cDNA or gDNA that made up the material.

This CDR3 comprises 15 residues. V was shortened by 7 bases and J by 7 bases, with 19 bases between the two germline ends. Germline CDR1 and CDR2: MDHEN and SYDVKM. Methods used by the authors: Amplification of reference gene primers provided the estimated nucleated cell counts. Using immunoSEQ multiplex PCR, the repertoire was profiled, and TCRdb retains in-frame clones only, with some absent. The DNA gave D and trimming, while V, J and clone size come from that table. The sample records around 140,000 clones, 81% being singletons. The sequenced sample consisted of peripheral blood. J is TRBJ1-4 and V is TRBV28; D possibly corresponds to TRBD1 (6 bases). This receptor was obtained from a woman aged 55-69 years with active or convalescent COVID-19. CDR3: CASTTYGGLAEKLFF. DNA for the CDR3: TGTGCCAGCACCACTTACGGGGGGCTTGCTGAAAAACTGTTTTTT.